One and the same sample provided the 11 T cell receptor beta chains below, sequenced in a study of blood T cell repertoires in COVID-19. Sequencing was performed with immunoSEQ multiplex PCR; in TCRdb, only in-frame clones are kept and a portion is missing. The repertoire has about 300,000 clones, about 83% of them found once; the top ten carry 1.5% to 2%. The sample taken for sequencing was peripheral blood. The source of these receptors is a woman in her forties or fifties with acute or convalescent COVID-19.

This clone was seen once. CDR3 amino acids: CASSWVDSGEQYF. CDR3 in DNA: TGTGCCAGCAGTTGGGTGGACTCCGGCGAGCAGTACTTC. The gene calls are TRBV27 and TRBJ2-7, with a tentative D call TRBD2 (5 bases). The V end was cut by 4 bases, the J end by 6 bases, with 13 bases between. The germline CDR1 and CDR2 sequences are MNHEY and SMNVEV (reference sequence). The CDR3 sequence is 13 residues long.

In nucleotides, the CDR3 is TGTGCCAGCAAGGGGGCATACAATGAGCAGTTCTTC. The encoded protein is CASKGAYNEQFF. The chain couples TRBV28 to TRBJ2-1; TRBD1 matches at 7 bases. The germline gives CDR1 MDHEN, CDR2 SYDVKM. The CDR3 runs to 12 residues. V was clipped by 7 bases and J by 4 bases; unmatched bases: 1.

A few counts support this clone. This chain joins TRBV12-1 and TRBJ1-6; the table's D call, TRBD1, has no DNA check behind it. TRBV12-1 is recorded as a pseudogene. The CDR3 extends over 13 amino acids. CDR3 coding DNA: TGTGCCAGCAGCTCGGACAGGGAGGCCACCCTCCACTTT. It encodes CASSSDREATLHF.

This clone has just one count. This chain joins TRBV11-3 and TRBJ2-7, with D possibly matching TRBD2 (6 bases). Germline assignment: CDR1 SGHNT and CDR2 YENEEA. Trimming stripped 5 bases from V and 2 bases from J, with 10 bases between. This CDR3 spans 13 amino acids. This CDR3 reads CASSPGATYEQYF. CDR3 DNA: TGTGCCAGCAGCCCGGGAGCTACCTACGAGCAGTACTTC.

The V gene is TRBV19, the J gene TRBJ2-7, with 7 bases identical to TRBD2. Germline V lookup: CDR1 LNHDA, CDR2 SQIVND (reference sequence). The V and J ends lost 0 bases and 2 bases, in that order; junction bases with no gene match: 7. There are 16 residues in the CDR3. CDR3 DNA sequence: TGTGCCAGTAGTATAGATCGCCGGGGGGACCCCTACGAGCAGTACTTC. Its translation is CASSIDRRGDPYEQYF.

The chain joins TRBV4-2 to TRBJ2-2; 11 bases fit TRBD2. Looked up from germline, CDR1 is LGHNA and CDR2 is YNFKEQ. The CDR3 is 16 residues long. Unmatched junction bases numbered 2, after V lost 0 bases and J lost 5 bases. The CDR3 DNA reads TGTGCCAGCAGCCAAGATCTAGCGGGAGGTACCGGGGAGCTGTTTTTT. This gives the protein CASSQDLAGGTGELFF.

This rearrangement joins TRBV29-1 to TRBJ2-7; D gene unclear. The CDR3 loop spans 13 amino acids. Between the trimmed V and J ends, which lost 0 bases and 3 bases, there was a span of 9 bases. CDR1 SQVTM and CDR2 ANQGSEA come from the germline V gene. The CDR3 reads CSVEDRPGYEQYF. The CDR3 nucleotides read TGCAGCGTTGAAGATCGTCCCGGCTACGAGCAGTACTTC.

The CDR3 region is CASSLDRGHGYTF. CDR3 nucleotides: TGTGCCAGCAGTCTGGACAGGGGGCATGGCTACACCTTC. The chain carries TRBV27 and TRBJ1-2, with TRBD1 matching 11 bases. V shed 5 bases, J shed 6 bases, and the junction held 2 bases outside the gene matches. CDR1 MNHEY and CDR2 SMNVEV come from the germline V gene (reference sequence). The CDR3 is 13 amino acids.

This sequence joins TRBV5-6 and TRBJ2-3; D uncertain. This CDR3 spans 12 amino acids. CDR1 is SGHDT and CDR2 is YYEEEE in the germline V gene. Trimming removed 4 bases from V and 6 bases from J, with 9 bases in between. DNA for the CDR3: TGTGCCAGCAGCCCAGGTGGGGATACGCAGTATTTT. Protein: CASSPGGDTQYF.

The chain uses TRBV19 and TRBJ2-2, with 9 bases that match TRBD1. V gave up 7 bases and J gave up 3 bases; unmatched junction bases: 6. The germline gives CDR1 LNHDA, CDR2 SQIVND (reference sequence). The CDR3 length is 15 residues. CDR3 protein: CASITGQGHTGELFF. DNA of the CDR3: TGTGCCAGTATAACGGGACAGGGTCACACCGGGGAGCTGTTTTTT.

V usage is TRBV5-1 and J usage is TRBJ2-1; D unclear. Deletions cut 0 bases from V and 4 bases from J, with 5 bases between. This CDR3 is built from 13 residues. The germline gives CDR1 SGHRS, CDR2 YFSETQ. The CDR3 region has the DNA TGCGCCAGCAGCTTGGTGCGGTACAATGAGCAGTTCTTC. Its protein is CASSLVRYNEQFF. The variable domain in full, with the rest retrieved from reference TRBV5-1 and TRBJ2-1, is KAGVTQTPRYLIKTRGQQVTLSCSPISGHRSVSWYQQTPGQGLQFLFEYFSETQRNKGNFPGRFSGRQFSNSRSEMNVSTLELGDSALYLCASSLVRYNEQFFGPGTRLTVL.